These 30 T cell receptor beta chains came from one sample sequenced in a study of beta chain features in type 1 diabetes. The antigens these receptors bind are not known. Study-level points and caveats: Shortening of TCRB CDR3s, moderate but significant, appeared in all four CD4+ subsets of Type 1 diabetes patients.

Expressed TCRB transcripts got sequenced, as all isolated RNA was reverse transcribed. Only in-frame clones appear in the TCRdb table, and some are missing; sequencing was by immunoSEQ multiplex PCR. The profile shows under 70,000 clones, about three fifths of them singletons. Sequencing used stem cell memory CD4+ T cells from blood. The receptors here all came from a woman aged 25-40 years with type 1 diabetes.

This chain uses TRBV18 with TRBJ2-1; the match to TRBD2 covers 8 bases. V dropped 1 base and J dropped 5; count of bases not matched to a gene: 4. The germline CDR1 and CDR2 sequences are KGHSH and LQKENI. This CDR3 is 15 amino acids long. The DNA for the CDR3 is TGTGCCAGCTCACCACAGGGACTAGTCGACAATGAGCAGTTCTTC. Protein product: CASSPQGLVDNEQFF.

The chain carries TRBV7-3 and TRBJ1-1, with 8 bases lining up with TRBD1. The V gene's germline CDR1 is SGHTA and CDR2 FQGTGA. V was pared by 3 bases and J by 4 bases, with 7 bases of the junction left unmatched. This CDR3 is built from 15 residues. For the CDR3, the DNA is TGTGCCAGCAGCTTCCAAGGACAGGGAGTCACTGAAGCTTTCTTT. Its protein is CASSFQGQGVTEAFF.

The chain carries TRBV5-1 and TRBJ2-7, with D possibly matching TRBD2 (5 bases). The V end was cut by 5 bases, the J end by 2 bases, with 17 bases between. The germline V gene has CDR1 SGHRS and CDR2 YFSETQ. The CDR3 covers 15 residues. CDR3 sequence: CASRSSGSTPYEQYF. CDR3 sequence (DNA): TGCGCCAGCAGATCGTCGGGGTCCACCCCCTACGAGCAGTACTTC.

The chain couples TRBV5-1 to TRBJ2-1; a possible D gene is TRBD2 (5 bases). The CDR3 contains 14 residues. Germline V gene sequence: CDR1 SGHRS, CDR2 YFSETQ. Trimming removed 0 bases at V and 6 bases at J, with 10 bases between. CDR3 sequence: CASSLGTSSNEQFF. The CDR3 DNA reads TGCGCCAGCAGCTTGGGAACTAGTTCCAATGAGCAGTTCTTC.

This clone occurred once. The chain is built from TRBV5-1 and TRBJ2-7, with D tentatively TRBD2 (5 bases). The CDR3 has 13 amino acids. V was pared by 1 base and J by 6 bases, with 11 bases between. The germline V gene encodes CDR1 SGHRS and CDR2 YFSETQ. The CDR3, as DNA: TGCGCCAGCAGCTTGACGGGGATGGGCGAGCAGTACTTC. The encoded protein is CASSLTGMGEQYF.

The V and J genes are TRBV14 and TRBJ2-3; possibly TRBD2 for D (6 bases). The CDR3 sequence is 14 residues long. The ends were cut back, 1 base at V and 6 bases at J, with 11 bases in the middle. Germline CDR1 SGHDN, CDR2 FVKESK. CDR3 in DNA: TGTGCCAGCAGCCAAGTCGGTGGGGGGGATACGCAGTATTTT. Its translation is CASSQVGGGDTQYF. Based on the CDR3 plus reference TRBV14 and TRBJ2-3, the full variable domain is EAGVTQFPSHSVIEKGQTVTLRCDPISGHDNLYWYRRVMGKEIKFLLHFVKESKQDESGMPNNRFLAERTGGTYSTLKVQPAELEDSGVYFCASSQVGGGDTQYFGPGTRLTVL.

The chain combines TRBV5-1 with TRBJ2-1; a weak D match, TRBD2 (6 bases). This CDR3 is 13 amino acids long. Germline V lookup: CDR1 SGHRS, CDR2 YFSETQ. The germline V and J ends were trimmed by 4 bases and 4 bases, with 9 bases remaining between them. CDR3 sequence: CASSPGLYNEQFF. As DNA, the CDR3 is TGCGCCAGCAGCCCCGGACTATACAATGAGCAGTTCTTC.

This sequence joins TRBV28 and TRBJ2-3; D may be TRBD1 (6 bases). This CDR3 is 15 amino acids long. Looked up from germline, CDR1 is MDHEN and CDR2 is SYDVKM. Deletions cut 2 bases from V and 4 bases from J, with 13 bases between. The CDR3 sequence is CASSLSQGYSDTQYF. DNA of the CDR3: TGTGCCAGCAGTTTAAGTCAGGGGTACTCAGATACGCAGTATTTT.

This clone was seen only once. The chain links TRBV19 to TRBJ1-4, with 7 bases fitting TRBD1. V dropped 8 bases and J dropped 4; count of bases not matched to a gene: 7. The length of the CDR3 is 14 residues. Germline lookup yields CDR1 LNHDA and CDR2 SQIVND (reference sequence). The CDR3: CASGGTAINEKLFF. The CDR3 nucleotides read TGTGCCAGTGGGGGGACAGCGATTAATGAAAAACTGTTTTTT. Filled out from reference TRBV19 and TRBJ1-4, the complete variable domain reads DGGITQSPKYLFRKEGQNVTLSCEQNLNHDAMYWYRQDPGQGLRLIYYSQIVNDFQKGDIAEGYSVSREKKESFPLTVTSAQKNPTAFYLCASGGTAINEKLFFGSGTQLSVL.

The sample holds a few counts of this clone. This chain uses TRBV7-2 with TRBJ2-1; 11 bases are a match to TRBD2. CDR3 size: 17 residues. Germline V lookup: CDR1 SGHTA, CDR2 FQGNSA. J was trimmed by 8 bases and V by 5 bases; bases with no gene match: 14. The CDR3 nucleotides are TGTGCCAGCAGCAAAAAGACTAGCGGGACGTCTAGGCATGAGCAGTTCTTC. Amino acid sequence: CASSKKTSGTSRHEQFF.

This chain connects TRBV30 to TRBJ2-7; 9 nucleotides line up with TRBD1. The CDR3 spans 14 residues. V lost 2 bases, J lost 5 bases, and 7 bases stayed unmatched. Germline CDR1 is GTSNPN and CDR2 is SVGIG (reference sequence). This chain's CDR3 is CAWSSGTGYDEQYF. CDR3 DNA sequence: TGTGCCTGGAGTTCCGGGACAGGGTATGACGAGCAGTACTTC.

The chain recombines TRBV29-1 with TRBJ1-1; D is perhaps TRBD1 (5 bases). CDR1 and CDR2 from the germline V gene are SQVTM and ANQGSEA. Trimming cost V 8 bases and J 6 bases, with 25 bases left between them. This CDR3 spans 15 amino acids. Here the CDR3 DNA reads TGCAGCATCCCCCCGAGGCAGGGCCGGTCGGCTGAAGCTTTCTTT. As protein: CSIPPRQGRSAEAFF.

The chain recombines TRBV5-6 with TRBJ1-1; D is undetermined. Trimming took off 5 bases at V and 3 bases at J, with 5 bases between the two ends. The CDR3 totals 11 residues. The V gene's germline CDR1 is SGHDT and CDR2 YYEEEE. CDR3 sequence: CASSSYTEAFF. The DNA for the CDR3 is TGTGCCAGCAGTTCTTACACTGAAGCTTTCTTT.

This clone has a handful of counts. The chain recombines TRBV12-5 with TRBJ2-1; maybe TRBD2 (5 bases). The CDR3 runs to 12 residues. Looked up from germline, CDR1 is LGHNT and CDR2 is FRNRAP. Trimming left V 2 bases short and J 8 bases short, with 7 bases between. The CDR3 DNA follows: TGTGCTAGTGGTTTGTCGGGGTATGAGCAGTTCTTC. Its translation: CASGLSGYEQFF.

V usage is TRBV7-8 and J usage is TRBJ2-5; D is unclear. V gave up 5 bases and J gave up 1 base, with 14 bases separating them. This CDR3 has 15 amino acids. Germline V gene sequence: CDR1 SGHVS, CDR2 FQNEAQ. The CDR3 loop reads CASSPVVSGQETQYF. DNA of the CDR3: TGTGCCAGCAGCCCCGTGGTCTCAGGCCAAGAGACCCAGTACTTC.

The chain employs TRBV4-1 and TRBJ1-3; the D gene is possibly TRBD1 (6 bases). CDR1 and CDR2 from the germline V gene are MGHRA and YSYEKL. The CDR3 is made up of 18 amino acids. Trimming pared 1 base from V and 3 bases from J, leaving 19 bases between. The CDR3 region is CASSQGRGRGVVGNTIYF. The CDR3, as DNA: TGCGCCAGCAGCCAAGGTCGGGGCAGGGGAGTAGTTGGAAACACCATATATTTT.

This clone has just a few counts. Here the CDR3 reads CASSEAAVNQPQHF. The CDR3 bases are TGTGCCAGCAGTGAAGCGGCAGTTAATCAGCCCCAGCATTTT. V is TRBV2 and J is TRBJ1-5, with no clear D. This CDR3 contains 14 residues. Trimming shortened V by 0 bases and J by 4 bases, and 7 bases separated the two germline ends. The germline V gene has CDR1 SNHLY and CDR2 FYNNEI.

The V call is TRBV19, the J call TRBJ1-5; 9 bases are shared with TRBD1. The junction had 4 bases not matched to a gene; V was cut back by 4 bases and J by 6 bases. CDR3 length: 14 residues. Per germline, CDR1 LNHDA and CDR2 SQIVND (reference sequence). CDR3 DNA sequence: TGTGCCAGTAGTACCCGACAGGGGGGTCAGCCCCAGCATTTT. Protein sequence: CASSTRQGGQPQHF.

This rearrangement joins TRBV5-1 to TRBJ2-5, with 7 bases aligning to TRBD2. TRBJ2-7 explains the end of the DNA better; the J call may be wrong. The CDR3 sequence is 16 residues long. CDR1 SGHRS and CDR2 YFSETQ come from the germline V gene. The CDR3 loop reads CASSLDGGSISYEQYF. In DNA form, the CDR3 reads TGCGCCAGCAGCTTGGATGGCGGGAGTATCTCCTACGAGCAGTACTTC.

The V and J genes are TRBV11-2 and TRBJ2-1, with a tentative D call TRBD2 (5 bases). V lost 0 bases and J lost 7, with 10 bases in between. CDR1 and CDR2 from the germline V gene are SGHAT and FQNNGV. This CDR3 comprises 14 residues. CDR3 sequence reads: CASSLEPGLNEQFF. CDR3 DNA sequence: TGTGCCAGCAGCTTAGAACCCGGACTGAATGAGCAGTTCTTC.

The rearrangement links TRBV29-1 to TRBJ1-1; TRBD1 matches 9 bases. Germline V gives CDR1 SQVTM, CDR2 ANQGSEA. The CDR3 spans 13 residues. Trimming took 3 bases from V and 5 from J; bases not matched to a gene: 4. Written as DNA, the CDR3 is TGCAGCGTTGAGGACAGGGGTATGACTGAAGCTTTCTTT. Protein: CSVEDRGMTEAFF.

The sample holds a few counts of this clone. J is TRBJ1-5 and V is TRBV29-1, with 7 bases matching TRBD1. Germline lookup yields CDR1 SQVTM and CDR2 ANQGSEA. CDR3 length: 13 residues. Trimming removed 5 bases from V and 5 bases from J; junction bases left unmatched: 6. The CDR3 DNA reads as TGCAGCGTTTCCGAAGGGGGCCATCAGCCCCAGCATTTT. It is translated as CSVSEGGHQPQHF. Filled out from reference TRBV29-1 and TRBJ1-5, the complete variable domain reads SAVISQKPSRDICQRGTSLTIQCQVDSQVTMMFWYRQQPGQSLTLIATANQGSEATYESGFVIDKFPISRPNLTFSTLTVSNMSPEDSSIYLCSVSEGGHQPQHFGDGTRLSIL.

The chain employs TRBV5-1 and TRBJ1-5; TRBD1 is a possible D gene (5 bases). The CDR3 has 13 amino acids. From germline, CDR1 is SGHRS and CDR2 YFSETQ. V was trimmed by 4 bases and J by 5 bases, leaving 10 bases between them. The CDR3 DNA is TGCGCCAGCAGCCCCGGGGGGGATCAGCCCCAGCATTTT. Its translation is CASSPGGDQPQHF.

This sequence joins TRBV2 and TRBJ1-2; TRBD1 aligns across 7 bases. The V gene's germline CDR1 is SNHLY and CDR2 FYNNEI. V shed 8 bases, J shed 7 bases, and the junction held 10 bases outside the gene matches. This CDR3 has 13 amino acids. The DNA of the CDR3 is TGTGCCAGCCGCCGGCGGGACAGATCTGGCTACACCTTC. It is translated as CASRRRDRSGYTF.

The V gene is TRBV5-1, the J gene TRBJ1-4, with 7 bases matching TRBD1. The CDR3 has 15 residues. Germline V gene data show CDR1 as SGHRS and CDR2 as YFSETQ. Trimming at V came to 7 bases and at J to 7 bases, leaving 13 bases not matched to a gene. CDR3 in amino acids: CASRLTGLSGEKLFF. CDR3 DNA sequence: TGCGCCAGCCGCCTGACAGGGCTAAGTGGTGAAAAACTGTTTTTT.

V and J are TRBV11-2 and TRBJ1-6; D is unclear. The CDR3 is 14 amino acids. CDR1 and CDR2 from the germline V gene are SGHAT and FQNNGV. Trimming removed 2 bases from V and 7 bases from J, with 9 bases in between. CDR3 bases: TGTGCCAGCAGCTTAAGGAGAGCCAATTCACCCCTCCACTTT. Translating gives CASSLRRANSPLHF.

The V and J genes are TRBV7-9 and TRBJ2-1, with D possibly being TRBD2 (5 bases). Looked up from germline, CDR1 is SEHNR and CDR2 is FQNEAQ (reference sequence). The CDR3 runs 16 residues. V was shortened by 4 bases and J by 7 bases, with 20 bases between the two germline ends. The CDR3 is CASSSLRAVEGNEQFF. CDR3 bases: TGTGCCAGCAGCTCGCTTAGGGCGGTAGAGGGAAATGAGCAGTTCTTC.

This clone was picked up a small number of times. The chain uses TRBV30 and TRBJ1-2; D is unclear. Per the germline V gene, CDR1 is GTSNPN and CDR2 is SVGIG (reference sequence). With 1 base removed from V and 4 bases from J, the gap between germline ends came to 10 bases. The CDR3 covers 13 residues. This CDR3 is CAWSDYSGYGYTF. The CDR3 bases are TGTGCCTGGAGTGACTACTCTGGCTATGGCTACACCTTC.

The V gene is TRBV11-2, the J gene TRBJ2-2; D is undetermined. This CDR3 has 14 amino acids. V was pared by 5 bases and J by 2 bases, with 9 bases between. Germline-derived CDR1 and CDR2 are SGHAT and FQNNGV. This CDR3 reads CASSPTTNTGELFF. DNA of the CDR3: TGTGCCAGCAGCCCCACTACTAACACCGGGGAGCTGTTTTTT. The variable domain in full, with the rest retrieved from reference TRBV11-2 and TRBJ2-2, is EAGVAQSPRYKIIEKRQSVAFWCNPISGHATLYWYQQILGQGPKLLIQFQNNGVVDDSQLPKDRFSAERLKGVDSTLKIQPAKLEDSAVYLCASSPTTNTGELFFGEGSRLTVL.

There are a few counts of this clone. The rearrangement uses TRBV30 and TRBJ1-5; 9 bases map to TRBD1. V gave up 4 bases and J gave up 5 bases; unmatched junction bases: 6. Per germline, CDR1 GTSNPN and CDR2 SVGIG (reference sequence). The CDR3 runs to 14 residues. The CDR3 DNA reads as TGTGCCTGGACCACGGGACAGGGCTATCAGCCCCAGCATTTT. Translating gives CAWTTGQGYQPQHF.